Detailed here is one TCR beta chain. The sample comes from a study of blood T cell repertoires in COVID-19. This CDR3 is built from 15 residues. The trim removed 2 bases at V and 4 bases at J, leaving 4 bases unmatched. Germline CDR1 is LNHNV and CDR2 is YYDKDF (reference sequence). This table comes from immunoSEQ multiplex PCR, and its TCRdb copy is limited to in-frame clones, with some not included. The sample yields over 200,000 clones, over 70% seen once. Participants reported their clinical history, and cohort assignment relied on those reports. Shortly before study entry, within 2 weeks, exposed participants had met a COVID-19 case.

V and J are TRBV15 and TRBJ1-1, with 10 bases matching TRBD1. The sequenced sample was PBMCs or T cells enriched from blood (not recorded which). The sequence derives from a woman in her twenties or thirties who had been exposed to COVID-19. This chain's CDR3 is CATSRKTGGRTEAFF. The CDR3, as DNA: TGTGCCACCAGCAGAAAGACAGGGGGCCGCACTGAAGCTTTCTTT.